This entry features one TCR beta chain sequence. The antigen remains undetermined. The data originate from a study of cytomegalovirus exposure and HLA in healthy donors. Study outcomes and limitations: Later analysis associated a missense DCLRE1C variant with TCR beta V- and J-gene trimming. Sequences of the TCR beta chain were said to predict the HLA-A and HLA-B alleles of most subjects accurately. Associated with cytomegalovirus, according to the listing, were 150 to 200 TCR beta chains.

The CDR3 contains 16 residues. The V gene's germline CDR1 is SGDLS and CDR2 YYNGEE. With 0 bases clipped from V and 7 bases from J, the junction kept 10 bases outside the gene matches. The PCR had 60 Vbeta and 13 Jbeta primers. Some clones are missing from TCRdb's copy, which holds only in-frame ones; the method was immunoSEQ multiplex PCR. The repertoire holds about 180,000 clones, with more than 65% as singletons. This sequence originates from a woman aged 50 to 65 in good health and CMV-seronegative. The rearrangement uses TRBV9 and TRBJ2-1; 7 nucleotides match TRBD2. Input material: PBMCs. CDR3 sequence (DNA): TGTGCCAGCAGCGTAGGGGTGGGAGGGATTCTAAATGAGCAGTTCTTC. It codes for CASSVGVGGILNEQFF.